Listed here are 18 T cell receptor beta chains from one sample, sequenced in a study of cytotoxic CD8 clonotypes in ibrutinib-treated CLL. Libraries were prepared by immunoSEQ multiplex PCR; TCRdb keeps only in-frame clonotypes and omits some of them. The sample includes about 310,000 clones, about 77% of them seen just once. Sample: PBMCs, taken before ibrutinib treatment. The receptors derive from a human donor with chronic lymphocytic leukemia.

J is TRBJ1-2 and V is TRBV4-1, with D unresolved. The V gene's germline CDR1 is MGHRA and CDR2 YSYEKL. V lost 2 bases to trimming and J lost 1 base, with 11 bases between them. The CDR3 is 15 residues long. The CDR3 sequence is CASSQSEGNNYGYTF. CDR3 sequence (DNA): TGCGCCAGCAGCCAATCGGAAGGGAATAACTATGGCTACACCTTC.

Here the CDR3 reads CASSLREGLAGVPEQYF. The CDR3 nucleotides read TGTGCCAGCAGCCTTAGGGAGGGACTAGCGGGAGTTCCCGAGCAGTACTTC. This chain links TRBV7-2 with TRBJ2-7, with 14 positions matching TRBD2. CDR3 length equals 17 residues. Unmatched junction bases numbered 12, after V lost 5 bases and J lost 6 bases. CDR1 SGHTA and CDR2 FQGNSA come from the germline V gene.

The J gene is TRBJ1-4, the V gene TRBV25-1, with TRBD1 matching 12 bases. This CDR3 comprises 14 residues. Germline lookup yields CDR1 MGHDK and CDR2 SYGVNS. The trim removed 6 bases at V and 5 bases at J, leaving 1 base unmatched. CDR3 sequence reads: CASRGTGGNEKLFF. The CDR3 nucleotides read TGTGCCAGCAGAGGGACAGGGGGCAATGAAAAACTGTTTTTT.

The chain is built from TRBV5-1 and TRBJ1-1; a possible D gene is TRBD1 (5 bases). The germline V gene encodes CDR1 SGHRS and CDR2 YFSETQ. The CDR3 covers 13 residues. Deletions cut 2 bases from V and 4 bases from J, with 9 bases between. Written as DNA, the CDR3 is TGCGCCAGCAGCTTCTTTGGGACCACTGAAGCTTTCTTT. Its protein product is CASSFFGTTEAFF.

The chain couples TRBV27 to TRBJ2-4; 7 positions agree with TRBD1. V was clipped by 5 bases and J by 1 base; unmatched bases: 11. Per the germline V gene, CDR1 is MNHEY and CDR2 is SMNVEV (reference sequence). This CDR3 region has 17 residues. The CDR3 coding sequence is TGTGCCAGCAGTCTCCAGGGTGGACAGGCTGCCAAAAACATTCAGTACTTC. It specifies CASSLQGGQAAKNIQYF.

V and J are TRBV19 and TRBJ2-7, with 7 nucleotides matching TRBD1. The germline V gene has CDR1 LNHDA and CDR2 SQIVND (reference sequence). V lost 3 bases, J lost 3 bases, and 8 bases stayed unmatched. CDR3 size: 15 residues. CDR3 DNA sequence: TGTGCCAGTAGTATTGTAAAGGACAGGAACTACGAGCAGTACTTC. Amino acids: CASSIVKDRNYEQYF.

The chain employs TRBV7-9 and TRBJ2-3; D is unresolved. Trimming cost V 5 bases and J 4 bases, with 13 bases left between them. CDR3 length equals 14 residues. Germline V gene lookup returns CDR1 SEHNR and CDR2 FQNEAQ (reference sequence). The CDR3: CASSLPAPADTQYF. In nucleotides, the CDR3 is TGTGCCAGCAGCCTTCCGGCCCCGGCAGATACGCAGTATTTT.

V is TRBV29-1 and J is TRBJ2-1; 7 bases fit TRBD2. The junction had 7 bases not matched to a gene; V was cut back by 0 bases and J by 2 bases. The CDR3 totals 16 residues. Looked up from germline, CDR1 is SQVTM and CDR2 is ANQGSEA. The CDR3 region is CSVEDLASGTYNEQFF. CDR3 nucleotides: TGCAGCGTTGAAGATCTGGCTAGCGGAACCTACAATGAGCAGTTCTTC.

The V call is TRBV30, the J call TRBJ2-3; possible D gene TRBD1, 6 bases. The ends were cut back, 0 bases at V and 1 base at J, with 23 bases in the middle. The V gene's germline CDR1 is GTSNPN and CDR2 SVGIG (reference sequence). The CDR3 length is 19 residues. The CDR3 DNA reads TGTGCCTGGAGTGTACGATGGGGGCTAGAGACACAAGGCACAGATACGCAGTATTTT. It specifies CAWSVRWGLETQGTDTQYF.

V and J are TRBV9 and TRBJ2-5; no firm D call. CDR3 size: 12 residues. Between the trimmed V and J ends, which lost 4 bases and 5 bases, there was a span of 9 bases. From germline, CDR1 is SGDLS and CDR2 YYNGEE. CDR3 in amino acids: CASSPGWETQYF. The DNA for the CDR3 is TGTGCCAGCAGCCCGGGTTGGGAGACCCAGTACTTC. The variable domain in full, completed from reference TRBV9 and TRBJ2-5, reads DSGVTQTPKHLITATGQRVTLRCSPRSGDLSVYWYQQSLDQGLQFLIQYYNGEERAKGNILERFSAQQFPDLHSELNLSSLELGDSALYFCASSPGWETQYFGPGTRLLVL.

V is TRBV6-1 and J is TRBJ1-2, with D maybe TRBD1 (5 bases). V lost 8 bases and J 1 base, leaving 11 bases between the germline ends. Germline CDR1 is MNHNS and CDR2 is SASEGT. The CDR3 is 13 amino acids. The CDR3 DNA reads TGTGCCAGCGAGCGTAGGGGTAACTATGGCTACACCTTC. Encoded protein: CASERRGNYGYTF.

This chain connects TRBV1 to TRBJ2-4. TRBV1 counts as a pseudogene. The length of the CDR3 is 16 residues. CDR3 nucleotides: TGCACCAGCAGCCAAGATCGTATCAGGTGGGGAAACATTCAGTACTTC. Amino acid sequence: CTSSQDRIRWGNIQYF.

The chain has TRBV5-4 and TRBJ2-5, with unresolved D. Trimming removed 2 bases at V and 5 bases at J, with 10 bases between. CDR3 length: 13 residues. Germline values: CDR1 SGHNT, CDR2 YYREEE (reference sequence). The CDR3 DNA is TGTGCCAGCAGCTTAGTACAGAGCGAGACCCAGTACTTC. Translating gives CASSLVQSETQYF.

This clone appeared once. The chain uses TRBV4-3 and TRBJ2-1; TRBD2 agrees at 11 bases. In germline, CDR1 is LGHNA, CDR2 YSLEER. The CDR3 totals 16 residues. With V trimmed by 0 bases and J by 6 bases, 4 bases remained unmatched. CDR3: CASSQEGLAGGNEQFF. The CDR3 bases are TGCGCCAGCAGCCAAGAAGGGCTAGCGGGAGGCAATGAGCAGTTCTTC.

The chain is built from TRBV27 and TRBJ2-1, with a weak D call TRBD2 (5 bases). Germline CDR1 and CDR2: MNHEY and SMNVEV (reference sequence). Trimming pared 3 bases from V and 7 bases from J, leaving 13 bases between. This CDR3 has 14 residues. This chain's CDR3 is CASSFLGSGNEQFF. The CDR3 DNA reads TGTGCCAGCAGTTTTTTGGGGAGTGGGAATGAGCAGTTCTTC.

The CDR3 nucleotides read TGTGCCAGCAGCCAACCCTGGGACAGGGTGGGATCTGGGGCCAACGTCCTGACTTTC. Protein: CASSQPWDRVGSGANVLTF. This chain uses TRBV5-4 with TRBJ2-6; 9 positions match TRBD1. V trimming: 4 bases; J trimming: 1 base; junction bases outside the gene matches: 12. This CDR3 spans 19 amino acids. CDR1 and CDR2 from the germline V gene are SGHNT and YYREEE (reference sequence).

This chain links TRBV5-6 with TRBJ2-5; TRBD1 agrees at 10 bases. The germline V gene has CDR1 SGHDT and CDR2 YYEEEE. The CDR3 runs 15 residues. The junction had 8 bases not matched to a gene; V was cut back by 2 bases and J by 7 bases. CDR3 DNA: TGTGCCAGCAGCTTAAGGGACAGGGGAAAAGCGACCCAGTACTTC. Translating it yields CASSLRDRGKATQYF.

This clone occurred a few times. The chain is built from TRBV6-5 and TRBJ1-3; D remains ambiguous. The CDR3 covers 15 residues. Germline CDR1 MNHEY, CDR2 SVGAGI. V was pared by 2 bases and J by 0 bases, with 8 bases between. DNA of the CDR3: TGTGCCAGCAGTTACACGCATAGCTCTGGAAACACCATATATTTT. This translates into CASSYTHSSGNTIYF.